Listed below are T cell receptor beta chains from one sample, sequenced in a study of early T cells in non-severe SARS-CoV-2 infection. Each CDR3 protein is one row after TCRdb ran MiXCR on the 5' RACE reads. The repertoire holds 35,000 to 45,000 distinct CDR3 sequences, with approximately 5.1% as singletons. The specimen comprised whole blood, sampled at baseline. Source of these receptors: an adult who was a healthcare worker with PCR-confirmed SARS-CoV-2 infection or an uninfected control (not recorded which). Each CDR3 is given with its conserved first and last residue. The D gene is left open where the match is weak. Clone size is stated in some rows and not others, as once, few, many or a class when expanded.

J	size	V	D	DNA	CDR3
TRBJ1-2	many	TRBV4-2	.	TGTGCCAGCAGCCAAGCGGCCGGGACTAACTATGGCTACACCTTC	CASSQAAGTNYGYTF
TRBJ1-1	few	TRBV19	TRBD1	TGTGCCAGTAGTATAGTCCTCCTCGACAGGGGCAACACTGAAGCTTTCTTT	CASSIVLLDRGNTEAFF
TRBJ2-7	many	TRBV20-1	TRBD1	TGCAGTGCTGTCGGACAGGGCTCTTCCTACGAGCAGTACTTC	CSAVGQGSSYEQYF
TRBJ2-2	many	TRBV2	.	TGTGCCAGTTCCGTCCATAGCCGGAACACCGGGGAGCTGTTTTTT	CASSVHSRNTGELFF
TRBJ2-3	many	TRBV5-1	TRBD2	TGCGCCAGCAATGTTGGTGGCGGGAGGCGATCAGATACGCAGTATTTT	CASNVGGGRRSDTQYF
TRBJ2-7	many	TRBV5-1	TRBD2	TGCGCCAGCAGCGCGCCTAGAAACGGGGGACTAGTGTTTTACGAGCAGTACTTC	CASSAPRNGGLVFYEQYF
TRBJ2-2	many	TRBV30	.	TGTGCCAGCCACGGGACAAAGAGTATCACCGGGGAGCTGTTTTTT	CASHGTKSITGELFF
TRBJ1-1	few	TRBV6-5	.	TGTGCCAGCAGTTATTTGAAGACGTTCCTAGAAGCTTTCTTT	CASSYLKTFLEAFF
TRBJ2-1	many	TRBV7-8	.	TGTGCCAGCAGCCCCAGACTGTACAATGAGCAGTTCTTC	CASSPRLYNEQFF
TRBJ1-5	few	TRBV7-8	.	TGTGCCAGCAGCGGGGGAGGCCTCAATAGCAATCAGCCCCAGCATTTT	CASSGGGLNSNQPQHF
TRBJ2-3	.	TRBV11-2	.	TGTGCCAGCAGCGGCAGGCTTAGCACAGATACGCAGTATTTT	CASSGRLSTDTQYF
TRBJ2-7	many	TRBV15	TRBD2	TGTGCCACCAGCAGAGCTTCTAGCGGCGAGCAGTACTTC	CATSRASSGEQYF
TRBJ2-3	many	TRBV2	.	TGTGCCATTTGGGCGGGTAGCGCCGCTTTTAGCACAGATACGCAGTATTTT	CAIWAGSAAFSTDTQYF
TRBJ1-1	.	TRBV4-3	.	TGCGCCAGCAGCAGAAGACAGGCGACGAACACTGAAGCTTTCTTT	CASSRRQATNTEAFF
TRBJ1-4	many	TRBV7-2	.	TGTGCCAGCAGCTTAGCCCCAGCAACTAATGAAAAACTGTTTTTT	CASSLAPATNEKLFF
TRBJ2-5	many	TRBV11-2	.	TGTGCCAGCAGCTTAGAACCCACCAGCGTCACCTTGGAGACCCAGTACTTC	CASSLEPTSVTLETQYF
TRBJ1-1	many	TRBV12-3/TRBV12-4	TRBD1	TGTGCCAGCAGATACAGGGGTTCCACTGAAGCTTTCTTT	CASRYRGSTEAFF
TRBJ2-3	.	TRBV9	.	TGTGCCAGCAGCGTAGCAGATACGCAGTATTTT	CASSVADTQYF
TRBJ2-3	.	TRBV3-1	TRBD2	TGTGCCAGCAGCCAAGGGACTAGCGGGAGGACAGATACGCAGTATTTT	CASSQGTSGRTDTQYF
TRBJ2-1	many	TRBV5-1	.	TGCGCCAGCAGCTTGGTCCCAGCGACAGCCTACAATGAGCAGTTCTTC	CASSLVPATAYNEQFF
TRBJ2-1	many	TRBV29-1	TRBD1	TGCAGCGCCCCGGGACAGGGGGGATCGTGGAGTGAGCAGTTCTTC	CSAPGQGGSWSEQFF
TRBJ2-7	many	TRBV6-5	.	TGTGCCAGCAGCATAAGGGGGGCCTACGAGCAGTACTTC	CASSIRGAYEQYF
TRBJ1-5	many	TRBV30	.	TGTGCCTGGACTCCGGGACTCAATCAGCCCCAGCATTTT	CAWTPGLNQPQHF
TRBJ2-3	many	TRBV10-3	.	TGTAAAAGGCCCACAGATACGCAGTATTTT	CKRPTDTQYF
TRBJ1-1	many	TRBV29-1	TRBD1	TGCAGCGTGACAGGGATCATGAACACTGAAGCTTTCTTT	CSVTGIMNTEAFF
TRBJ1-2	many	TRBV28	.	TGTGCCAGCTGGCAGGGGTTTTATGGCTACACCTTC	CASWQGFYGYTF
TRBJ2-1	few	TRBV3-1	TRBD2	TGTGCCAGCAGCCAAGTACTAGCGGGAGTGGGTGAGCAGTTCTTC	CASSQVLAGVGEQFF
TRBJ2-7	many	TRBV27	.	TGTGCCAGCAGTTTACGGCAGGGCCACGAGCAGTACTTC	CASSLRQGHEQYF
TRBJ2-7	many	TRBV20-1	.	TGCAGTGCTAGATCTTCAGGGCCCCAGGTCTCCTACGAGCAGTACTTC	CSARSSGPQVSYEQYF
TRBJ2-5	many	TRBV28	.	TGTGCCAGCAGTTTAGGGGACTTCCCACCTATGTACCAAGAGACCCAGTACTTC	CASSLGDFPPMYQETQYF
TRBJ1-1	.	TRBV5-1	.	TGCGCCAGCAGCTTCAAAGGAGGGAACACTGAAGCTTTCTTT	CASSFKGGNTEAFF
TRBJ2-4	many	TRBV4-2	TRBD2	TGTGCCAGCAGCGAATCAACCTCTAGCGGGGCCTCAATTAACATTCAGTACTTC	CASSESTSSGASINIQYF
TRBJ1-1	many	TRBV20-1	TRBD1	TGCAGTGCAAAAGGACAGGGCGAACGGGGAGGGTACACTGAAGCTTTCTTT	CSAKGQGERGGYTEAFF
TRBJ1-1	many	TRBV28	.	TGTGCCAGCAGTTTATCCCCAGGGATGAACACTGAAGCTTTCTTT	CASSLSPGMNTEAFF
TRBJ2-7	.	TRBV4-2	.	TGTGCCAGCAGCCAAGATCGGGGAGGGGGCTCCTACGAGCAGTACTTC	CASSQDRGGGSYEQYF
TRBJ2-1	many	TRBV11-2	.	TGTGCCAGCAGCTTAGTGCAGGCCCCGCGGCAGTTCTTC	CASSLVQAPRQFF
TRBJ2-1	many	TRBV7-3	TRBD1	TGTGCCAGCAGCCTCCCGGCCGGGACAGGGGGCAATGAGCAGTTCTTC	CASSLPAGTGGNEQFF
TRBJ2-1	many	TRBV11-3	.	TGTGCCAGCAGCCGGAGCCCTCTCGGCGGTGAGCAGTTCTTC	CASSRSPLGGEQFF
TRBJ2-7	few	TRBV27	TRBD2	TGTGCCAGCAGGACACTAGCGGGTACCTACGAGCAGTACTTC	CASRTLAGTYEQYF
TRBJ1-1	many	TRBV29-1	.	TGCAGCGTCCGGACGATAAACACTGAAGCTTTCTTT	CSVRTINTEAFF
TRBJ2-4	many	TRBV12-3/TRBV12-4	TRBD2	TGTGCCAGCAGTTCGCGCCCGGGAGGGCACAAAAACATTCAGTACTTC	CASSSRPGGHKNIQYF
TRBJ2-7	many	TRBV7-9	.	TGTGCCAGCAGCTCCCCTCAGGGAGCCGAGCAGTACTTC	CASSSPQGAEQYF
TRBJ2-3	many	TRBV20-1	.	TGCAGTGCTAGAGATCCGAGGGTCAGCACAGATACGCAGTATTTT	CSARDPRVSTDTQYF
TRBJ2-3	many	TRBV6-5	TRBD2	TGTGCCAGCAGTCTTAGCGGGAGCCGCGATACGCAGTATTTT	CASSLSGSRDTQYF
TRBJ2-1	many	TRBV5-1	TRBD2	TGCGCCAGCAGCCTGGTTAGCGGGAGGATCTCCTACAATGAGCAGTTCTTC	CASSLVSGRISYNEQFF
TRBJ1-2	.	TRBV7-9	.	TGTGCCAGCAGCACGGACGCCCCGAGTGCCTATGGCTACACCTTC	CASSTDAPSAYGYTF
TRBJ1-1	many	TRBV29-1	.	TGCAGCGTTGTTCACAGCATGAACACTGAAGCTTTCTTT	CSVVHSMNTEAFF
TRBJ1-4	many	TRBV19	.	TGTGCCAGTAGCATTTCAGGGGATACTAATGAAAAACTGTTTTTT	CASSISGDTNEKLFF